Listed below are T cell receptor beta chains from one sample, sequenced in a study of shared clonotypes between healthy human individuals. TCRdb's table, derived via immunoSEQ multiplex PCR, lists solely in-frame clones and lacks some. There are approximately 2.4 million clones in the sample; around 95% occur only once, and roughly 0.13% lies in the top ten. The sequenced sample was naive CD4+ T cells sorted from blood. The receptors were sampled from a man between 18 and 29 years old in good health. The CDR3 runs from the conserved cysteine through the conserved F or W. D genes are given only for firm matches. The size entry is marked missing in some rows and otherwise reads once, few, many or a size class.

cdr3_nt: TGTGCCAGCAGCCCGAGGACAGGGAGCACTTTCTTT; cdr3_aa: CASSPRTGSTFF; v_call: TRBV5-4; j_call: TRBJ1-1; d_call: TRBD1; clone_size: .
cdr3_nt: TGTGCCAGTAGCGAGGCCCCGGGACGGGCCAGGGGGAGAGGCAATCAGCCCCAGCATTTT; cdr3_aa: CASSEAPGRARGRGNQPQHF; v_call: TRBV19; j_call: TRBJ1-5; d_call: TRBD1; clone_size: .
cdr3_nt: TGTGCCAGCAGCGCTGCAAGCGGTACGCAGTATTTT; cdr3_aa: CASSAASGTQYF; v_call: TRBV9; j_call: TRBJ2-3; d_call: .; clone_size: .
cdr3_nt: TGCAGCGTCCATCCAGGGAACTATGGCTACACCTTC; cdr3_aa: CSVHPGNYGYTF; v_call: TRBV29-1; j_call: TRBJ1-2; d_call: .; clone_size: .
cdr3_nt: TGTGCCTGGATAACCCGGGAAAGAGGAAACACCGGGGAGCTGTTTTTT; cdr3_aa: CAWITRERGNTGELFF; v_call: TRBV30; j_call: TRBJ2-2; d_call: .; clone_size: .
cdr3_nt: TGCGCCAGCAGTGACGGCGGGAGGGGTTCCTACGAGCAGTACTTC; cdr3_aa: CASSDGGRGSYEQYF; v_call: TRBV10-1; j_call: TRBJ2-7; d_call: TRBD2; clone_size: .
cdr3_nt: TGCGCCAGCAGCCGGGACTGGGGACAAGAGACCCAGTACTTC; cdr3_aa: CASSRDWGQETQYF; v_call: TRBV5-1; j_call: TRBJ2-5; d_call: .; clone_size: .
cdr3_nt: TGCGCCAGCAGCTTGAGGGCGGGAGGGCCAGGTGAGCAGTTCTTC; cdr3_aa: CASSLRAGGPGEQFF; v_call: TRBV5-1; j_call: TRBJ2-1; d_call: TRBD2; clone_size: once
cdr3_nt: TGTGCCAGCTCACCCCGGGACTTGAGCTCCTACAATGAGCAGTTCTTC; cdr3_aa: CASSPRDLSSYNEQFF; v_call: TRBV18; j_call: TRBJ2-1; d_call: .; clone_size: .
cdr3_nt: TGTGCCAGCAGTTACTCTAGATCAAACACTGAAGCTTTCTTT; cdr3_aa: CASSYSRSNTEAFF; v_call: TRBV6-5; j_call: TRBJ1-1; d_call: .; clone_size: .
cdr3_nt: TGCGCCAGCAGCCAAGGAAGGTCCGGGAGCGGAGCCTACAATGAGCAGTTCTTC; cdr3_aa: CASSQGRSGSGAYNEQFF; v_call: TRBV4-3; j_call: TRBJ2-1; d_call: .; clone_size: .
cdr3_nt: TGTGCCAGTAGTAGTCGCTGGGGGAGCTACACCTTC; cdr3_aa: CASSSRWGSYTF; v_call: TRBV19; j_call: TRBJ1-2; d_call: .; clone_size: .
cdr3_nt: TGCGCCAGCAGCTTGGGACAGGGGCTCGCCAAAAACATTCAGTACTTC; cdr3_aa: CASSLGQGLAKNIQYF; v_call: TRBV5-1; j_call: TRBJ2-4; d_call: TRBD1; clone_size: .
cdr3_nt: TGTGCCTGGACCTGGGGGAGGGGGCGAGAAGCTTTCTTT; cdr3_aa: CAWTWGRGREAFF; v_call: TRBV30; j_call: TRBJ1-1; d_call: TRBD1; clone_size: .
cdr3_nt: TGTGCCAGCAGTCCTAACCACAGATATGGCTACACCTTC; cdr3_aa: CASSPNHRYGYTF; v_call: TRBV27; j_call: TRBJ1-2; d_call: .; clone_size: once
cdr3_nt: TGCGCCAGCAGCTTGTTGCGGGACTCAATTCTCACTAGCACAGATACGCAGTATTTT; cdr3_aa: CASSLLRDSILTSTDTQYF; v_call: TRBV5-1; j_call: TRBJ2-3; d_call: .; clone_size: once
cdr3_nt: TGTGCAAGTCGCTGGAGTGAGCGTGCCTTT; cdr3_aa: CASRWSERAF; v_call: TRBV12-2; j_call: TRBJ1-1; d_call: .; clone_size: once
cdr3_nt: TGTGCCAGCAGCTTTACTAGCGGGGGCTACAATGAGCAGTTCTTC; cdr3_aa: CASSFTSGGYNEQFF; v_call: TRBV7-8; j_call: TRBJ2-1; d_call: TRBD2; clone_size: .
cdr3_nt: TGTGCCAGCAGCCCCAGTGGGGTAGGTTATAATGAGCAGTTCTTC; cdr3_aa: CASSPSGVGYNEQFF; v_call: TRBV9; j_call: TRBJ2-1; d_call: .; clone_size: .
cdr3_nt: TGCGCCAGCAGCCAAGCGGCCCCGGGGATTAGTAATTCACCCCTCCACTTT; cdr3_aa: CASSQAAPGISNSPLHF; v_call: TRBV4-3; j_call: TRBJ1-6; d_call: .; clone_size: .
cdr3_nt: TGTGCCAGCAGCCCCCGCGGCGGGGGGGACCGCTCCTACAATGAGCAGTTCTTC; cdr3_aa: CASSPRGGGDRSYNEQFF; v_call: TRBV11-2; j_call: TRBJ2-1; d_call: TRBD2; clone_size: .
cdr3_nt: TGTGCCAGCACAGATACGCAGTATTTT; cdr3_aa: CASTDTQYF; v_call: TRBV6-6; j_call: TRBJ2-3; d_call: .; clone_size: .
cdr3_nt: TGCAGCGCCAAACTGCCAGGGGAGCAGTTCTTC; cdr3_aa: CSAKLPGEQFF; v_call: TRBV29-1; j_call: TRBJ2-1; d_call: .; clone_size: .
cdr3_nt: TGTGCCAGCAGGTCTGAATACAGGGGTGGGGCAGAGACCCAGTACTTC; cdr3_aa: CASRSEYRGGAETQYF; v_call: TRBV6-6; j_call: TRBJ2-5; d_call: TRBD1; clone_size: once
cdr3_nt: TGTGCCAGCAGCTTAGGCACAGATACGCAGTATTTT; cdr3_aa: CASSLGTDTQYF; v_call: TRBV7-3; j_call: TRBJ2-3; d_call: .; clone_size: .
cdr3_nt: TGTGCCAGCAGCTTAGATGGGGGGGCCCAAGAGACCCAGTACTTC; cdr3_aa: CASSLDGGAQETQYF; v_call: TRBV7-2; j_call: TRBJ2-5; d_call: .; clone_size: .